What follows are 5 T cell receptor beta chains derived from one specimen sequenced in a study of breast tumors, draining lymph nodes, adjacent tissues. Using its own MiXCR run on the multiplex PCR reads, TCRdb lists one record per CDR3 protein. The sample records 140,000 to 150,000 distinct CDR3 sequences, over 25% being singletons. Breast cancer patients provided tissue from their axillary draining lymph nodes. Sequencing used axillary lymph node tissue. These receptors came from a female donor with breast cancer. Some clones in this sample may be carry-over from other donors' samples.

The gene calls are TRBV5-4 and TRBJ2-7; perhaps TRBD1 as D (6 bases). CDR1 is SGHNT, CDR2 YYREEE, per germline (reference sequence). CDR3 length equals 13 residues. V was trimmed by 4 bases and J by 3 bases, leaving 11 bases between them. The CDR3 bases are TGTGCCAGCAGCGTGGACAGTGGCTACGAGCAGTACGTC. Encoded protein: CASSVDSGYEQYV.

This rearrangement joins TRBV6-4 to TRBJ1-6; 7 positions agree with TRBD1. The length of the CDR3 is 15 residues. Looked up from germline, CDR1 is MRHNA and CDR2 is SNTAGT. After removal of 2 bases from V and 11 bases from J, the junction contained 9 bases not matched to a gene. The CDR3 DNA reads as TGTGCCAGCAGTGACAAGACAGGGTCGGGTCCACCCCTCCACTTT. Amino acid sequence: CASSDKTGSGPPLHF.

Remarks on this clonotype: At one boundary the junction diverges from the germline segment, which might be a read error. The rearrangement links TRBV19 to TRBJ2-5, with 9 bases aligning to TRBD1. CDR1 LNHDA and CDR2 SQIVND come from the germline V gene (reference sequence). The CDR3 is made up of 15 amino acids. The CDR3 nucleotides are TGTGCCAGTAGTCAACAGGGGGCAGGGGGCGAGATCCAGTACTTC. Protein: CASSQQGAGGEIQYF.

The rearrangement links TRBV5-6 to TRBJ2-7; TRBD1 agrees at 7 bases. The CDR3 is 15 residues long. The J segment lost 5 bases and the V segment lost 3 bases, leaving 11 bases of the junction unmatched. In germline, CDR1 is SGHDT, CDR2 YYEEEE. The CDR3 sequence: CASSSVWDSLHEQYF. The CDR3 region has the DNA TGTGCCAGCAGCTCGGTTTGGGACAGTCTTCACGAGCAGTACTTC.

With regard to this clonotype: The conserved closing phenylalanine or tryptophan is absent in this CDR3, likely reflecting a read error. The chain employs TRBV19 and TRBJ2-5; possible D gene TRBD2, 6 bases. This CDR3 has 16 residues. The V gene lost 3 bases and the J gene lost 6 bases, with 20 bases spanning the gap. Germline CDR1 LNHDA, CDR2 SQIVND (reference sequence). CDR3 bases: TGTGCCAGTAGTATCCAGGGTCCGGGGGTCCGTAAGACCCAGTACTCC. Translation gives CASSIQGPGVRKTQYS.